Shown below are 22 T cell receptor beta chains from a single sample sequenced in a study of Ad26.COV2.S vaccination and SARS-CoV-2 variants. Repertoires were generated with immunoSEQ multiplex PCR, while TCRdb's copy carries only in-frame clones and drops some. Of roughly 350,000 clones listed, 88% are singletons. The treatment was: roughly 19 received Ad26.COV2.S at low or high dose, single or two shots; 5 received placebo; per-sample allocation not given. Sampling was done on day 63 after the first vaccine or placebo injection. The material was peripheral blood, obtained in a trial of Ad26.COV2.S vaccine versus placebo. The receptors come from a person aged 18-60 years who received the Ad26.COV2.S COVID-19 vaccine or a placebo.

This rearrangement joins TRBV10-3 to TRBJ2-3; D gene uncertain. This CDR3 region has 16 residues. Germline V gives CDR1 ENHRY, CDR2 SYGVKD. V lost 7 bases and J lost 0, with 17 bases in between. The CDR3 spells CAITPRGVSSTDTQYF. CDR3 in DNA: TGTGCCATCACCCCACGTGGGGTTTCTAGCACAGATACGCAGTATTTT.

The genes are TRBV6-5 and TRBJ1-5; D call uncertain. This CDR3 is built from 13 residues. Germline assignment: CDR1 MNHEY and CDR2 SVGAGI. The V end was cut by 10 bases, the J end by 0 bases, with 10 bases between. DNA for the CDR3: TGTGCCACCTCCCGGGTTAGCAATCAGCCCCAGCATTTT. Encoded protein: CATSRVSNQPQHF.

The chain couples TRBV27 to TRBJ2-3; 8 nucleotides align to TRBD2. Germline trimming cut 6 bases from V and 0 bases from J; bases unmatched to any gene: 8. The CDR3 consists of 16 residues. The germline V gene encodes CDR1 MNHEY and CDR2 SMNVEV (reference sequence). Written as DNA, the CDR3 is TGTGCCAGCAGGTGGGCCGGGACTAGAAGCACAGATACGCAGTATTTT. It encodes CASRWAGTRSTDTQYF.

V is TRBV18 and J is TRBJ2-1, with 10 bases that match TRBD1. Trimming took 2 bases from V and 7 from J; bases not matched to a gene: 8. The CDR3 is made up of 16 amino acids. CDR1 and CDR2 (germline): KGHSH, LQKENI. CDR3 DNA sequence: TGTGCCAGCTCACCATCGGGGACAGGGGCATCAAATGAGCAGTTCTTC. Protein: CASSPSGTGASNEQFF.

This clone appeared many times. The chain joins TRBV6-2 or TRBV6-3 to TRBJ2-7; weak D call: TRBD2 (5 bases). Germline V lookup: CDR1 MNHEY, CDR2 SVGEGT. The CDR3 extends over 13 amino acids. The ends were cut back, 2 bases at V and 2 bases at J, with 7 bases in the middle. The CDR3 nucleotides read TGTGCCAGCAGTTACGAGACTACCTACGAGCAGTACTTC. It codes for CASSYETTYEQYF.

Only a few counts were recorded for this clone. This rearrangement joins TRBV10-3 to TRBJ2-1, with TRBD1 identical over 10 bases. Trimming removed 7 bases from V and 8 bases from J; junction bases left unmatched: 5. Germline values: CDR1 ENHRY, CDR2 SYGVKD. This CDR3 comprises 13 residues. The CDR3 region is CAITGTGAHEQFF. As DNA, the CDR3 is TGTGCCATCACCGGGACAGGGGCCCATGAGCAGTTCTTC.

The chain joins TRBV5-1 to TRBJ1-3; tentatively, D is TRBD1 (6 bases). The germline CDR1 and CDR2 sequences are SGHRS and YFSETQ. Deletions cut 0 bases from V and 4 bases from J, with 20 bases between. This CDR3 is built from 18 residues. The CDR3 region is CASSLEGTTTWEGNTIYF. CDR3 DNA: TGCGCCAGCAGCTTGGAGGGGACAACTACCTGGGAGGGAAACACCATATATTTT.

This chain joins TRBV3-1 (or the pseudogene TRBV3-2) and TRBJ2-5; 10 bases are a match to TRBD2. Germline V gives CDR1 LGHDT, CDR2 YNNKEL (reference sequence). The length of the CDR3 is 16 residues. V was pared by 4 bases and J by 4 bases, with 9 bases of the junction left unmatched. As DNA, the CDR3 is TGTGCCAGCAGCCCCGGGACTAGCGCCATTTTAGAGACCCAGTACTTC. Encoded protein: CASSPGTSAILETQYF.

The count of this clone is one. The rearrangement links TRBV30 to TRBJ1-2; possibly TRBD1 for D (5 bases). Trimming shortened V by 1 base and J by 6 bases, and 12 bases separated the two germline ends. This CDR3 is 13 amino acids long. The germline gives CDR1 GTSNPN, CDR2 SVGIG (reference sequence). As DNA, the CDR3 is TGTGCCTGGAGTGGCTGGGGGATTGATGGCTACACCTTC. It specifies CAWSGWGIDGYTF.

CDR3 nucleotide sequence: TGCAGCGTCTCATATAGCGGGACAGGGATCTACGAGCAGTACTTC. It yields the protein CSVSYSGTGIYEQYF. This sequence joins TRBV29-1 and TRBJ2-7; perhaps TRBD1 as D (9 bases). CDR1 and CDR2 (germline): SQVTM, ANQGSEA. Trimming stripped 6 bases from V and 3 bases from J, with 21 bases between. The CDR3 loop spans 15 amino acids.

Here the CDR3 reads CATSDPGYNEQFF. Here the CDR3 DNA reads TGTGCCACCAGTGATCCCGGTTACAATGAGCAGTTCTTC. The rearrangement uses TRBV24-1 and TRBJ2-1; D ambiguous. The CDR3 extends over 13 amino acids. Trimming took 3 bases from V and 4 from J, leaving 6 bases between them. Germline V gene lookup returns CDR1 KGHDR and CDR2 SFDVKD.

This chain joins TRBV28 and TRBJ1-6, with D hard to call. Germline CDR1 reads MDHEN; CDR2 reads SYDVKM. The ends were cut back, 7 bases at V and 9 bases at J, with 7 bases in the middle. The CDR3 runs to 11 residues. CDR3 sequence: CASTAVSPLHF. In DNA form, the CDR3 reads TGTGCCAGCACCGCGGTTTCACCCCTCCACTTT.

The chain joins TRBV6-4 to TRBJ2-1; D is ambiguous. Trimming took off 4 bases at V and 4 bases at J, with 14 bases between the two ends. The length of the CDR3 is 15 residues. Germline V lookup: CDR1 MRHNA, CDR2 SNTAGT. The CDR3 reads CASSVGSPLYNEQFF. The CDR3 DNA follows: TGTGCCAGCAGTGTCGGCAGCCCCCTTTACAATGAGCAGTTCTTC.

V is TRBV7-8 and J is TRBJ1-5; TRBD1 might be the D (6 bases). Between the trimmed V and J ends, which lost 1 base and 2 bases, there was a span of 27 bases. CDR1 is SGHVS, CDR2 FQNEAQ, per germline. This CDR3 comprises 21 residues. The CDR3 spells CASSLVSVRDSGVLGNQPQHF. The CDR3 DNA sequence: TGTGCCAGCAGCTTAGTTTCCGTTCGGGACTCAGGGGTCCTAGGCAATCAGCCCCAGCATTTT.

The CDR3 spells CASSWERALSGKLFF. In DNA form, the CDR3 reads TGTGCCAGCAGCTGGGAAAGGGCCCTAAGTGGAAAACTGTTTTTT. The chain carries TRBV28 and TRBJ1-4; no reliable D call. V lost 6 bases to trimming and J lost 10 bases, with 21 bases between them. Germline values: CDR1 MDHEN, CDR2 SYDVKM. The CDR3 has 15 amino acids.

The chain is built from TRBV2 and TRBJ1-5, with D uncertain. Germline CDR1 SNHLY, CDR2 FYNNEI. V gave up 4 bases and J gave up 3 bases, with 13 bases separating them. The CDR3 runs 15 residues. CDR3 protein: CASSVGRPNNQPQHF. The CDR3 DNA is TGTGCCAGCAGTGTTGGCAGGCCAAACAATCAGCCCCAGCATTTT.

The V and J genes are TRBV9 and TRBJ2-5; D is possibly TRBD1 (5 bases). The CDR3 spans 12 residues. Trimming removed 4 bases from V and 9 bases from J, with 13 bases in between. Germline lookup yields CDR1 SGDLS and CDR2 YYNGEE. The CDR3 here is CASSRGGAPQYF. CDR3 DNA sequence: TGTGCCAGCAGCAGGGGCGGAGCCCCCCAGTACTTC. Supplemented by reference TRBV9 and TRBJ2-5, the full variable domain reads DSGVTQTPKHLITATGQRVTLRCSPRSGDLSVYWYQQSLDQGLQFLIQYYNGEERAKGNILERFSAQQFPDLHSELNLSSLELGDSALYFCASSRGGAPQYFGPGTRLLVL.

The chain recombines TRBV5-4 with TRBJ2-1; D call uncertain. Germline V lookup: CDR1 SGHNT, CDR2 YYREEE (reference sequence). This CDR3 is 17 amino acids long. The V end was cut by 4 bases, the J end by 5 bases, with 22 bases between. CDR3 nucleotides: TGTGCCAGCAGCCCCGGGTTGAGGCAGACCCTACACAATGAGCAGTTCTTC. It specifies CASSPGLRQTLHNEQFF.

The chain has TRBV7-2 and TRBJ1-1; possible D gene TRBD1, 6 bases. Germline V gene lookup returns CDR1 SGHTA and CDR2 FQGNSA. V was clipped by 5 bases and J by 5 bases, with 12 bases between them. The CDR3 is 13 amino acids. The CDR3: CASSVIQGTEAFF. CDR3 in DNA: TGTGCCAGCAGCGTCATCCAGGGGACTGAAGCTTTCTTT.

This chain joins TRBV6-5 and TRBJ2-7, with 8 bases that match TRBD2. After removal of 5 bases from V and 2 bases from J, the junction contained 8 bases not matched to a gene. This CDR3 region has 15 residues. Germline V gene data show CDR1 as MNHEY and CDR2 as SVGAGI. The CDR3 DNA reads TGTGCCAGCAGTCCCGCCGCGCGGGGGGCCTACGAGCAGTACTTC. Translated: CASSPAARGAYEQYF.

Only a few counts were recorded for this clone. The rearrangement joins TRBV14 to TRBJ1-2; D gene uncertain. Germline V gives CDR1 SGHDN, CDR2 FVKESK. V gave up 3 bases and J gave up 3 bases, with 11 bases separating them. This CDR3 is built from 14 residues. CDR3 bases: TGTGCCAGCAGCCAGTGGGTGGGAGACTATGGCTACACCTTC. It codes for CASSQWVGDYGYTF.

This sequence joins TRBV28 and TRBJ1-1; TRBD1 might be the D (5 bases). V was shortened by 2 bases and J by 0 bases, with 16 bases between the two germline ends. This CDR3 contains 17 residues. Germline assignment: CDR1 MDHEN and CDR2 SYDVKM. CDR3 DNA: TGTGCCAGCAGTTTAATTAGGGGTACAGGCATGAACACTGAAGCTTTCTTT. Amino acid sequence: CASSLIRGTGMNTEAFF.